This T cell receptor beta chain was recovered during a study of shared clonotypes between healthy human individuals. At the level of the study: The cohort comprised a couple of women and a few men. Their ages spanned 18 to 49 years.

V lost 3 bases and J lost 0, with 9 bases in between. Germline V gene sequence: CDR1 KGHSH, CDR2 LQKENI. CDR3 size: 15 residues. Every one of the donors was a Caucasian adult that lived in Nashville, Tennessee. A deep-level run was used for the assay. In the authors' methods: Junction-only sequences without quality scores were provided by ImmunoSEQ, so filtering was different. Produced via immunoSEQ multiplex PCR; TCRdb's table is partial and in-frame only. V and J calls and clone size are copied from that table; D and trimming were computed from the DNA. The data hold about half a million clones, with 78% observed a single time.

Sequences were obtained from PBMCs. The chain couples TRBV18 to TRBJ1-3; D is undetermined. This receptor was obtained from a woman in her thirties or forties in good health. Some clones in this sample may be carry-over from other donors' samples. CDR3 DNA: TGTGCCAGCTCACCCCGCACCTTCTCTGGAAACACCATATATTTT. It is translated as CASSPRTFSGNTIYF.